This TCR beta chain appears in the sequencing data of a study of blood T cell repertoires in COVID-19. Study-wide context: The origin of the acute and convalescent COVID-19 samples was the United States, Italy and Spain.

The CDR3 runs to 14 residues. Germline assignment: CDR1 MDHEN and CDR2 SYDVKM. V lost 5 bases and J lost 7; bases outside the gene matches: 5. This clone was counted a few times. Assay: immunoSEQ multiplex PCR; the TCRdb copy retains only in-frame clones and omits some. The profile shows 150,000 to 200,000 clones, 75% to 90% of them singletons. Sequenced: peripheral blood. This clonotype was obtained from a man aged 60 to 75 with acute or convalescent COVID-19. This chain uses TRBV28 with TRBJ1-5; 10 bases are shared with TRBD1. The CDR3 nucleotides are TGTGCCAGCAGTGCCGGGACAGGGGAACAGCCCCAGCATTTT. It encodes CASSAGTGEQPQHF.